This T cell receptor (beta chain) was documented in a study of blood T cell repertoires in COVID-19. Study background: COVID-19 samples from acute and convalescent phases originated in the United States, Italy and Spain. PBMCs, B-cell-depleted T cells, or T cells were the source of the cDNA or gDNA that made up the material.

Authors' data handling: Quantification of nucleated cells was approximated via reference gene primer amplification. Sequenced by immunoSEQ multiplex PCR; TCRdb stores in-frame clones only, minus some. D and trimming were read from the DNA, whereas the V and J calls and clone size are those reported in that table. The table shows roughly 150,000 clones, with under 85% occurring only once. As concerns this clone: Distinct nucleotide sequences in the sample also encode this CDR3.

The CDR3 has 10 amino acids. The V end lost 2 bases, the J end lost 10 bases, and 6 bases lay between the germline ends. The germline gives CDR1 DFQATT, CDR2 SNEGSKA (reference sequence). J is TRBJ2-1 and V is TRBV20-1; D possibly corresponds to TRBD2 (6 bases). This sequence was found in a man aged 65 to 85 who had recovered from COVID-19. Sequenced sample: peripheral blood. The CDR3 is CSARLAEQFF. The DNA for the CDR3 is TGCAGTGCTAGACTAGCGGAGCAGTTCTTC.